This T cell receptor (beta chain) was documented in a study of blood T cells in healthy people across ages (dated by TCRdb to the mid-2010s). Study-level background: In model experiments, template switching captured about one uniquely barcoded TCR beta cDNA molecule for every two T cells. Four age groups were formed from the donors: young (average approximately 15 years), middle-aged (approximately 40), aged (62) and long-lived (about 80). The study measured age-related changes in TCR beta repertoire diversity using deep sequencing normalized with unique cDNA molecular identifiers. Donors of different ages were randomly distributed across sequencing lanes to avoid experimental bias. The study analyzed two additional independent replicas of 1 million unique cDNA reads from the same blood draw for two donors, one aged 18 to 30 and one aged 80 or older.

Systemically healthy Caucasian individuals from Russia, 35 to 50 in total and aged roughly 6 to 95 years, were included as donors. Approximately 10 milliliters of peripheral blood were collected from each donor into EDTA-treated Vacutainer tubes. Ficoll-Paque density-gradient centrifugation was used to isolate PBMCs, with at least 7 million per sample. Trizol reagent was used to extract total RNA from the PBMCs, yielding at least 5 micrograms per sample. For every donor, an aliquot of PBMCs went through flow cytometry to measure the percentages of naive CD45RAhigh/CD27high T cells. Worth noting for this clonotype: Its binding antigen is unknown. The record has no base qualities; no much larger clone is one base away.

Points the paper makes about the study in general: Observed TCR beta diversity correlated strongly with the percentage of naive T cells measured by flow cytometry. Estimates of total diversity based on one million sequenced T cells were regarded as lower bounds and as underestimates. Because donor CMV infection status was unknown, age-related changes in expanded clonotypes were potentially confounded. Compared with the aged group, the long-lived group had more naive CD4+ T cells, fewer expanded clones and increased TCR diversity, suggesting age selection. Conclusive comparison of naive and antigen-experienced compartments was prevented by the profiling of bulk unsorted PBMCs. Observed TCR beta diversity per million T cells fell roughly linearly with age, and a significant reduction was already apparent by age roughly 41.

Receptors were amplified or captured by 5' RACE. A second PCR of about 6 to 11 cycles was run with a J-beta primer mix and a sample-barcoded 5' primer. Each TCR beta cDNA molecule received a unique molecular identifier from a template-switch 5' adaptor carrying 12 random nucleotides. Each sample yielded at least 2.5 million CDR3-containing paired-end reads. All of the RNA was converted into first-strand cDNA using the Mint cDNA synthesis kit, with a TRBC-specific oligonucleotide serving as the primer. Following uracil-DNA glycosylase treatment, a first 18-cycle PCR with universal primers M1SS and BC2_uni_R was performed on all cDNA. For the original study's pipeline: Normalization of each sample was performed by random selection of 1 million high-quality reads, each carrying a distinct molecular identifier. Instead of being binned into consensus sequences, reads with shared molecular identifiers were discarded. CDR3 identification, clonotype clustering and error correction used MiTCR with a Q25 quality threshold and the strictest error-elimination algorithm. A nonparametric unseen species model using Euler transformation provided a lower-bound estimate of total TCR beta diversity. Starting from the raw public reads, TCRdb applied fastp trimming at Q25, assembled clones with MiXCR and retained in-frame beta chains. Each record represents a unique CDR3 protein, reported with the most common genes and DNA among its rows. These V and J calls rely on TCRdb rather than the paper's analysis. The sample yields approximately 2,000,000 distinct CDR3 sequences; 39% were counted once. Of the sample, roughly 23% falls within the top ten clones.

The junction shows trimming of 0 bases on V and 0 bases on J, plus 9 bases between the germline ends. Reading from cysteine to phenylalanine, the CDR3 counts 15 amino acids. The DNA shown is the 45-base CDR3, in frame from base 1. In the germline V gene, CDR1 corresponds to LGHNA and CDR2 to YNFKEQ. The chain was built from TRBV4-2 and TRBJ2-7, with a tentative D gene TRBD1 over 6 matching bases. The material sequenced was blood. The receptor comes from a human donor in good health. The CDR3: CASSQDQGLSYEQYF. The base sequence is TGTGCCAGCAGCCAAGATCAGGGGCTCTCCTACGAGCAGTACTTC.